The 10 T cell receptor beta chains reported below all come from one sample, sequenced in a study of T cell responses to AZD1222 COVID-19 vaccine. Here immunoSEQ multiplex PCR was the method, and the copy in TCRdb shows in-frame clones only, minus some. This sample has 120,000 or so clones; roughly 86% occur once, and the top ten carry 8% to 13%. The specimen comprised peripheral blood, sampled on day 0 of AZD1222 vaccination. The receptor set was obtained from an adult in good health.

This clone is a singleton in its sample. The V and J genes are TRBV4-3 and TRBJ2-7; 9 bases are shared with TRBD1. V shed 4 bases, J shed 5 bases, and the junction held 9 bases outside the gene matches. The CDR3 runs 15 residues. The germline V gene encodes CDR1 LGHNA and CDR2 YSLEER. CDR3 in amino acids: CASSRFGTGYHEQYF. The CDR3 DNA sequence: TGCGCCAGCAGCCGGTTCGGGACAGGGTACCACGAGCAGTACTTC.

V and J are TRBV2 and TRBJ1-5; D is possibly TRBD1 (5 bases). Germline assignment: CDR1 SNHLY and CDR2 FYNNEI. V lost 4 bases, J lost 8 bases, and 21 bases lay in between. The CDR3 has 16 amino acids. This chain's CDR3 is CASSARRAGTAKPQHF. DNA of the CDR3: TGTGCCAGCAGTGCTCGTCGTGCAGGGACGGCGAAGCCCCAGCATTTT.

V usage is TRBV11-2 and J usage is TRBJ1-4; perhaps TRBD1 as D (6 bases). The CDR3 runs 17 residues. V lost 1 base to trimming and J lost 7 bases, with 19 bases between them. Germline CDR1 SGHAT, CDR2 FQNNGV. The CDR3 here is CASSLATTGFLAEKLFF. The CDR3 DNA sequence: TGTGCCAGCAGCTTAGCCACAACAGGGTTTTTGGCTGAAAAACTGTTTTTT.

The chain recombines TRBV5-1 with TRBJ1-1; D unresolved. With 3 bases removed from V and 3 bases from J, the gap between germline ends came to 9 bases. The germline gives CDR1 SGHRS, CDR2 YFSETQ. CDR3 length equals 13 residues. The CDR3 reads CASSSSTDTEAFF. CDR3 nucleotides: TGCGCCAGCAGCTCCTCTACAGACACTGAAGCTTTCTTT.

This clone was recorded once. As DNA, the CDR3 is TGTGCCAGCAGCCAAAGGGGGGCTTGGACTGAAGCTTTCTTT. Its translation is CASSQRGAWTEAFF. The genes are TRBV3-1 (or the pseudogene TRBV3-2) and TRBJ1-1, with a possible D match to TRBD1 (6 bases). Germline V gene lookup returns CDR1 LGHDT and CDR2 YNNKEL (reference sequence). The V and J ends lost 2 bases and 5 bases respectively, with 12 bases between them. CDR3 size: 14 residues.

V usage is TRBV2 and J usage is TRBJ2-7; D may be TRBD2 (5 bases). This CDR3 comprises 14 residues. The germline V gene has CDR1 SNHLY and CDR2 FYNNEI. V was clipped by 4 bases and J by 3 bases, with 13 bases between them. CDR3 amino acids: CASSVLAMYYEQYF. CDR3 bases: TGTGCCAGCAGTGTGTTAGCGATGTACTACGAGCAGTACTTC.

The chain's CDR3 is CASSFQGRDIQYF. As DNA, the CDR3 is TGTGCCAGCAGCTTCCAGGGCAGAGACATTCAGTACTTC. This chain connects TRBV7-9 to TRBJ2-4; weak D call: TRBD1 (5 bases). Trimming removed 3 bases from V and 8 bases from J, with 11 bases in between. This CDR3 has 13 residues. In germline, CDR1 is SEHNR, CDR2 FQNEAQ (reference sequence).

This sequence joins TRBV11-3 and TRBJ2-3; D not certain. V dropped 0 bases and J dropped 3 bases, with 10 bases sitting between them. The CDR3 runs 15 residues. Germline V gene lookup returns CDR1 SGHNT and CDR2 YENEEA. In nucleotides, the CDR3 is TGTGCCAGCAGCTTAGATAAGTGGGATACAGATACGCAGTATTTT. Protein product: CASSLDKWDTDTQYF.

The genes are TRBV10-2 and TRBJ1-1, with TRBD1 identical over 9 bases. J gave up 4 bases and V 2 bases, and 8 bases lay outside the gene matches. The germline V gene has CDR1 WSHSY and CDR2 SAAADI. This CDR3 is built from 16 residues. The CDR3: CASSEPQGAGGTEAFF. The CDR3 DNA reads as TGCGCCAGCAGTGAGCCACAGGGGGCTGGTGGCACTGAAGCTTTCTTT.

This clone was found a few times. The gene calls are TRBV2 and TRBJ1-2; no firm D call. Between the trimmed V and J ends, which lost 1 base and 8 bases, there was a span of 11 bases. The CDR3 contains 13 residues. The germline gives CDR1 SNHLY, CDR2 FYNNEI. The CDR3 protein is CASSEGPYSGYTF. CDR3 coding DNA: TGTGCCAGCAGTGAAGGGCCTTACTCGGGCTACACCTTC.